The clone carrying this T cell receptor beta chain appeared many times. TCRdb itself ran the RT-PCR reads through MiXCR, one entry per CDR3 protein. The top ten clones hold around 10% of a sample with roughly 250,000 distinct CDR3 sequences, approximately 14% of them seen once. The data belong to a study of patients and donors after allogeneic stem cell transplantation. V lost 2 bases to trimming and J lost 9 bases, with 13 bases between them. The CDR3 is made up of 13 amino acids. Germline V gene data show CDR1 as MDHEN and CDR2 as SYDVKM. V gene TRBV28 combines with J gene TRBJ2-5; a possible D gene is TRBD1 (6 bases). This TCR was recovered from a human donor who was either an allogeneic HSCT recipient or a stem cell or donor lymphocyte infusion donor (not recorded which). It is not recorded whose cells these are; they may come from a transplant donor. The sequenced sample was blood, either unsorted or a sorted T cell fraction (not recorded which). The CDR3 nucleotides read TGTGCCAGCAGTTTAATCAGGGGTGTAGCCCAGTACTTC. The encoded protein is CASSLIRGVAQYF.